Detailed here is one T cell receptor beta chain. The antigen remains unidentified. From germline, CDR1 is LGHNA and CDR2 YNFKEQ. CDR3 size: 16 residues. V was clipped by 1 base and J by 2 bases, with 15 bases between them. These data belong to a study of type 1 regulatory T cells. Whole-study context: This in vitro CD4 product, T-allo10, is enriched for Tr1 cells and alloantigen-specific.

TCRdb processed the reads anew with MiXCR; each CDR3 protein has one entry. The sample holds tens of thousands of distinct CDR3 sequences, 60% to 80% seen once. The chain carries TRBV4-2 and TRBJ2-7, with D hard to call. This sequence was found in a human donor in good health. Sequenced material: cultured non-Tr1 T cells, either the whole culture or a sorted T cell fraction (not recorded which). This CDR3 is CASSQASVGRAYEQYF. DNA for the CDR3: TGTGCCAGCAGCCAAGCCAGCGTTGGAAGGGCCTACGAGCAGTACTTC.